The present TCR beta chain was sequenced within a study of T cells after yellow fever vaccination. Whole-study results and caveats: FACS-sorted repertoires could harbor abundant contaminating bulk-population clonotypes. A faster peak, day 5 versus 15, was reached by the weaker secondary response.

By 5'RACE template switching, TCR cDNA was produced, with a universal primer site and UMIs added in the process. TCRdb recomputed calls from the 5' RACE reads with MiXCR, one row per CDR3 protein. The data show approximately 550,000 distinct CDR3 sequences, with under 25% seen just once and around an eighth held by the top ten. This clonotype has more than one count but fewer than ten. The antigen remains undetermined. Deletions cut 5 bases from V and 1 base from J, with 11 bases between. This CDR3 region has 14 residues. The germline V gene has CDR1 SGHVS and CDR2 FNYEAQ. This sequence joins TRBV7-6 and TRBJ2-5; weak D call: TRBD1 (5 bases). The material sequenced was PBMCs, taken 15 days after the yellow fever booster vaccination. The sequence derives from a man younger than 40 who received the YFV17D yellow fever vaccine. DNA of the CDR3: TGTGCCAGCAGCACTCGACAGACCCAAGAGACCCAGTACTTC. It specifies CASSTRQTQETQYF.